These 9 T cell receptor beta chains came from one sample sequenced in a study of T cell clonotyping in hematopoietic cell transplantation. The method was immunoSEQ multiplex PCR; TCRdb's version includes in-frame clones alone and lacks a portion of them. The repertoire holds about 29,000 clones, 70% to 80% seen once, with 6.8% in the top ten. Time point of the sample: recipient sample about 28 days before transplant, after cytoreduction. This material consisted of peripheral blood mononuclear cells, taken before stem cell transplant. All receptors derive from a woman aged 25 to 39 with chronic myeloid leukemia. Some clones in this sample may be carry-over from other donors' samples.

This chain uses TRBV12-5 with TRBJ1-1, with 12 nucleotides matching TRBD1. Germline CDR1 reads LGHNT; CDR2 reads FRNRAP. The CDR3 contains 18 residues. V lost 3 bases and J lost 4; bases outside the gene matches: 12. CDR3 sequence: CASGFGDRGRLVSTEAFF. The CDR3 bases are TGTGCTAGTGGTTTCGGGGACAGGGGGCGCTTGGTGAGCACTGAAGCTTTCTTT.

This clone came up a few times. This rearrangement joins TRBV19 to TRBJ1-5; weak D call: TRBD1 (5 bases). Per germline, CDR1 LNHDA and CDR2 SQIVND (reference sequence). V lost 3 bases, J lost 7 bases, and 19 bases lay in between. This CDR3 is built from 16 residues. CDR3 DNA sequence: TGTGCCAGTAGTATGTCCCGGGACTTATTCGGGCAGCCCCAGCATTTT. This translates into CASSMSRDLFGQPQHF.

This sequence joins TRBV21-1 and TRBJ2-7; the listed D gene, TRBD1, was not tested against the DNA. TRBV21-1 constitutes a pseudogene. The CDR3 runs 18 residues. CDR3: CASSKESGGLPLGYEQYF. Here the CDR3 DNA reads TGTGCCAGCAGCAAAGAGTCAGGGGGCCTCCCTCTTGGGTACGAGCAGTACTTC.

Only a few counts were recorded for this clone. This chain uses TRBV9 with TRBJ2-1, with a weak D call TRBD1 (6 bases). V lost 3 bases and J lost 4, with 17 bases in between. This CDR3 has 16 amino acids. CDR1 and CDR2 from the germline V gene are SGDLS and YYNGEE. In DNA, the CDR3 is TGTGCCAGCAGCGGGGCCATGACAGGCCGGTACAATGAGCAGTTCTTC. Translation: CASSGAMTGRYNEQFF.

This chain joins TRBV30 and TRBJ1-6, with no clear D. Trimming stripped 3 bases from V and 10 bases from J, with 19 bases between. The germline V gene has CDR1 GTSNPN and CDR2 SVGIG (reference sequence). The CDR3 length is 15 residues. The CDR3 protein is CAWSLKSTLRSPLHF. DNA of the CDR3: TGTGCCTGGAGCCTTAAATCGACGTTGCGGTCACCCCTCCACTTT.

This clone occurred a few times. The chain couples TRBV20-1 to TRBJ1-1; D remains ambiguous. V was trimmed by 0 bases and J by 7 bases, leaving 6 bases between them. CDR3 length: 11 amino acids. Germline V gene lookup returns CDR1 DFQATT and CDR2 SNEGSKA (reference sequence). CDR3 loop: CSARDRGEAFF. The DNA for the CDR3 is TGCAGTGCTAGAGATCGTGGTGAAGCTTTCTTT.

This chain joins TRBV5-4 and TRBJ2-3; TRBD2 agrees at 11 bases. The CDR3 extends over 19 amino acids. Germline loops: CDR1 SGHNT, CDR2 YYREEE (reference sequence). Germline trimming cut 0 bases from V and 3 bases from J; bases unmatched to any gene: 12. This CDR3 is CASSLVSTSGARGTDTQYF. The CDR3, as DNA: TGTGCCAGCAGCTTGGTATCGACTAGCGGGGCCAGGGGGACAGATACGCAGTATTTT.

The genes are TRBV19 and TRBJ2-2; D possibly corresponds to TRBD2 (5 bases). Germline CDR1 reads LNHDA; CDR2 reads SQIVND (reference sequence). With 10 bases removed from V and 8 bases from J, the gap between germline ends came to 17 bases. The CDR3 contains 13 residues. CDR3: CAIRGLGTGELFF. The CDR3 DNA reads TGTGCCATACGGGGTTTGGGCACGGGGGAGCTGTTTTTT.

CDR3 sequence (DNA): TGTGCCAGCAGTTCCGCAGGGAGGTCCTACGAGCAGTACTTC. This sequence encodes CASSSAGRSYEQYF. V and J are TRBV27 and TRBJ2-7, with D possibly being TRBD2 (6 bases). Germline V gene lookup returns CDR1 MNHEY and CDR2 SMNVEV (reference sequence). CDR3 length: 14 amino acids. V lost 4 bases, J lost 1 base, and 11 bases lay in between.